The clone carrying this TCR beta chain came up once. The data stem from a study of blood T cell repertoires in COVID-19. Study summary: Nucleic acid was either cDNA or gDNA, and it came from T cells, B-cell-depleted T cells, or PBMCs.

This study enrolled people aged about 18 to 90 from roughly 22 US geographic areas. The length of the CDR3 is 15 residues. Trimming pared 6 bases from V and 5 bases from J, leaving 17 bases between. The germline V gene has CDR1 LNHDA and CDR2 SQIVND (reference sequence). Using immunoSEQ multiplex PCR, the repertoire was profiled, and TCRdb retains in-frame clones only, with some absent. The sample shows some 270,000 clones, 75% to 90% of them seen only once. The rearrangement uses TRBV19 and TRBJ1-5, with D possibly being TRBD1 (5 bases). Specimen: PBMCs or T cells enriched from blood (not recorded which). This sequence originates from a woman between 35 and 50 years old who had recovered from COVID-19. CDR3 amino acids: CASSPTGGMDQPQHF. For the CDR3, the DNA is TGTGCCAGTAGCCCAACGGGGGGGATGGATCAGCCCCAGCATTTT.